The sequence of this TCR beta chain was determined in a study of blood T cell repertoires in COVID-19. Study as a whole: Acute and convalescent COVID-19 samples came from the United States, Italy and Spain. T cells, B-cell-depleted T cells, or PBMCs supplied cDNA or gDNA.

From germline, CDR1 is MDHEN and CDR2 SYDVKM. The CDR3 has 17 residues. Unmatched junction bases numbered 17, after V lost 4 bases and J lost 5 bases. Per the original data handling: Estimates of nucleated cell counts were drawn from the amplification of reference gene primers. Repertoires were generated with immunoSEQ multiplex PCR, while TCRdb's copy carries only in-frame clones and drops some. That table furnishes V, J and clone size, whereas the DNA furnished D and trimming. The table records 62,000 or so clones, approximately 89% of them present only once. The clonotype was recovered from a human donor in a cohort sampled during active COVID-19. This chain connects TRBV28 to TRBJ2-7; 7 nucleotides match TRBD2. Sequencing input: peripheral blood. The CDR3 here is CASSSPGRDPGWDEQYF. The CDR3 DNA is TGTGCCAGCAGTTCCCCGGGGAGGGATCCCGGGTGGGACGAGCAGTACTTC.